This T cell receptor (beta chain) emerged from a study of T-cell reconstitution after alpha-beta-depleted transplantation in children. General study points: Several hundred expanded graft clones reportedly gave rise to the alpha-beta T cells present about two months after transplant. Where some patients showed high TCRbeta diversity at day 60, it came from recipient T cells and thymic progenitors that had survived. From newly produced T cells came most of the T-cell counts and diversity one year after transplant.

Construction of the TCRbeta library involved unique molecular identifiers. TCRdb redid the calling of the PCR reads with MiXCR, one entry per CDR3 protein. The sample consists of some 300,000 distinct CDR3 sequences, less than 9.5% of them appearing once. Remarks on this clonotype: Its specificity is not known.

The material was peripheral blood, obtained 360 days after TCRalphabeta/CD19-depleted stem cell transplant. This sequence originates from a female patient younger than 10 who had a stem cell transplant for Fanconi anemia, so the T cells may come from the graft donor.

The CDR3 DNA reads as TGCAGTGCTCCCGACGGGTGGAATTCACCCCTCCACTTT. It translates to CSAPDGWNSPLHF. The chain couples TRBV20-1 to TRBJ1-6; D not certain. Per the germline V gene, CDR1 is DFQATT and CDR2 is SNEGSKA (reference sequence). Trimming stripped 5 bases from V and 7 bases from J, with 12 bases between. The CDR3 is 13 amino acids.